The 20 T cell receptor beta chains below all came from one sample that was sequenced in a study of CD4 T cells in relation to SARS-CoV-2 and coronaviruses. TCRdb's table, derived via immunoSEQ multiplex PCR, lists solely in-frame clones and lacks some. The table lists around 70,000 clones, 87% of them singletons, with about 1.6% in the top ten. The unexposed donors gave CD4+ T cells in about 2011-2018, prior to COVID-19. The material sequenced was memory CD4+ T cells from PBMCs. The receptors were sampled from a human donor in good health.

The V call is TRBV5-1, the J call TRBJ2-1; the match to TRBD2 covers 14 bases. Germline V gives CDR1 SGHRS, CDR2 YFSETQ. The CDR3 consists of 17 residues. V shed 4 bases and J 6 bases; nucleotides not matched to a gene: 9. CDR3 amino acids: CASSQGFGTSGGNEQFF. In nucleotides, the CDR3 is TGCGCCAGCAGCCAAGGCTTCGGGACTAGCGGGGGCAATGAGCAGTTCTTC.

The V call is TRBV13, the J call TRBJ2-7; D is possibly TRBD1 or TRBD2 (5 bases each). This CDR3 is built from 15 residues. V lost 4 bases and J 3 bases, leaving 16 bases between the germline ends. Germline assignment: CDR1 PRHDT and CDR2 FYEKMQ (reference sequence). The CDR3 loop is CASSSPGASFYEQYF. Written as DNA, the CDR3 is TGTGCCAGCAGCTCCCCTGGGGCTAGCTTCTACGAGCAGTACTTC.

V gene TRBV3-1 (or the pseudogene TRBV3-2) combines with J gene TRBJ2-7; 9 bases are shared with TRBD1. Trimming cost V 2 bases and J 0 bases; bases outside gene matches: 5. Germline V CDR1 and CDR2: LGHDT, YNNKEL (reference sequence). CDR3 size: 16 residues. The CDR3 DNA reads TGTGCCAGCAGCCAACCCGGGACAGGGCCCTCCTACGAGCAGTACTTC. Its protein product is CASSQPGTGPSYEQYF.

V gene TRBV5-4 combines with J gene TRBJ1-1; D gene uncertain. CDR1 and CDR2 from the germline V gene are SGHNT and YYREEE (reference sequence). The CDR3 runs to 13 residues. Trimming left V 4 bases short and J 1 base short, with 8 bases between. CDR3 nucleotide sequence: TGTGCCAGCAGCGGATCCAGGAACACTGAAGCTTTCTTT. This codes for CASSGSRNTEAFF.

CDR3 DNA: TGTGCCAGCAGTGAAGGGTTCTCTGGAAACACCATATATTTT. This gives the protein CASSEGFSGNTIYF. This sequence joins TRBV2 and TRBJ1-3; no firm D call. CDR3 length: 14 residues. V was pared by 1 base and J by 0 bases, with 4 bases between. Germline V lookup: CDR1 SNHLY, CDR2 FYNNEI.

This chain links TRBV12-5 with TRBJ2-2; the D is unclear. The CDR3 consists of 13 residues. The V gene lost 5 bases and the J gene lost 5 bases, with 9 bases spanning the gap. Germline CDR1 is LGHNT and CDR2 is FRNRAP. The CDR3 DNA sequence: TGTGCTAGTGGTCGCTCCGGGACCGGGGAGCTGTTTTTT. As protein: CASGRSGTGELFF.

V and J are TRBV27 and TRBJ2-3; D is undetermined. CDR1 is MNHEY and CDR2 is SMNVEV in the germline V gene (reference sequence). The V end was cut by 1 base, the J end by 1 base, with 18 bases between. This CDR3 has 18 amino acids. The CDR3 DNA is TGTGCCAGCAGTTTATACCGCAGCCCGACACTGGGCACAGATACGCAGTATTTT. Encoded protein: CASSLYRSPTLGTDTQYF.

This clone was counted a few times. The V call is TRBV6-7, the J call TRBJ1-6, with 10 bases aligning to TRBD1. TRBV6-7 is classed as an ORF, of uncertain function. The V segment lost 6 bases and the J segment 8 bases; nucleotides outside the gene matches: 4. There are 14 residues in the CDR3. CDR3 sequence: CASRRQGAYSPLHF. CDR3 nucleotides: TGTGCCAGCAGGCGACAGGGGGCCTATTCACCCCTCCACTTT.

The V call is TRBV5-1, the J call TRBJ2-3; no clear D. Germline V gene data show CDR1 as SGHRS and CDR2 as YFSETQ. This CDR3 has 15 residues. The V end lost 0 bases, the J end lost 2 bases, and 10 bases lay between the germline ends. In nucleotides, the CDR3 is TGCGCCAGCAGCTTGGCCCGGTTTACCACAGATACGCAGTATTTT. It is translated as CASSLARFTTDTQYF.

The rearrangement joins TRBV6-6 to TRBJ2-3; D not resolved. CDR1 and CDR2 from the germline V gene are MNHNY and SVGAGI (reference sequence). Trimming stripped 7 bases from V and 9 bases from J, with 20 bases between. CDR3 length: 14 residues. Here the CDR3 DNA reads TGTGCCAGCAACCCGACTCCGACCCGCCTGACGCAGTATTTT. Residues: CASNPTPTRLTQYF.

V is TRBV4-1 and J is TRBJ1-6; the D is unclear. The CDR3 is 14 amino acids. With 3 bases removed from V and 10 bases from J, the gap between germline ends came to 13 bases. Germline CDR1 reads MGHRA; CDR2 reads YSYEKL. The CDR3 region has the DNA TGCGCCAGCAGCCACCCCGGGGTATGGTCACCCCTCCACTTT. Translating gives CASSHPGVWSPLHF.

The chain has TRBV7-3 and TRBJ2-1, with no clear D. Deletions cut 2 bases from V and 7 bases from J, with 9 bases between. Germline assignment: CDR1 SGHTA and CDR2 FQGTGA. The CDR3 covers 13 residues. The CDR3 here is CASSLAFRNEQFF. CDR3 nucleotides: TGTGCCAGCAGCTTAGCATTTAGGAATGAGCAGTTCTTC.

In nucleotides, the CDR3 is TGCAGCGTTGAGGCAGGGGGAGGTGGAAACACCATATATTTT. It translates to CSVEAGGGGNTIYF. V gene TRBV29-1 combines with J gene TRBJ1-3; TRBD1 matches at 7 bases. Germline V gene lookup returns CDR1 SQVTM and CDR2 ANQGSEA. V lost 3 bases to trimming and J lost 3 bases; unmatched junction nucleotides: 5. This CDR3 is 14 amino acids long. Complete variable domain (other parts from reference TRBV29-1 and TRBJ1-3): SAVISQKPSRDICQRGTSLTIQCQVDSQVTMMFWYRQQPGQSLTLIATANQGSEATYESGFVIDKFPISRPNLTFSTLTVSNMSPEDSSIYLCSVEAGGGGNTIYFGEGSWLTVV.

V is TRBV5-1 and J is TRBJ2-5, with D tentatively TRBD2 (6 bases). Germline V lookup: CDR1 SGHRS, CDR2 YFSETQ. The V gene lost 1 base and the J gene lost 4 bases, with 11 bases spanning the gap. The CDR3 has 14 amino acids. The DNA of the CDR3 is TGCGCCAGCAGCTTGATCGGGACTTTAGAGACCCAGTACTTC. Its translation is CASSLIGTLETQYF. The full variable domain, rest sourced from reference TRBV5-1 and TRBJ2-5, is KAGVTQTPRYLIKTRGQQVTLSCSPISGHRSVSWYQQTPGQGLQFLFEYFSETQRNKGNFPGRFSGRQFSNSRSEMNVSTLELGDSALYLCASSLIGTLETQYFGPGTRLLVL.

Note on this clone: A read error may produce the germline difference seen at one junction end. The rearrangement links TRBV6-5 to TRBJ2-5; 10 bases fit TRBD1. Germline CDR1 and CDR2: MNHEY and SVGAGI. The CDR3 is made up of 14 amino acids. The CDR3 coding sequence is TGTGCCAGCACCCGCCCGGGACAGGGGACGGGTGGCGACTTC. Amino acid sequence: CASTRPGQGTGGDF.

The V gene is TRBV11-2, the J gene TRBJ1-1; 12 nucleotides line up with TRBD1. The germline CDR1 and CDR2 sequences are SGHAT and FQNNGV. CDR3 length: 15 amino acids. Trimming took 5 bases from V and 6 from J; bases not matched to a gene: 7. The CDR3 DNA is TGTGCCAGCAGCATACGGGACAGGGGGCGTCCTGAAGCTTTCTTT. Protein sequence: CASSIRDRGRPEAFF.

The rearrangement links TRBV5-4 to TRBJ2-2, with a tentative D call TRBD1 (5 bases). CDR3 length equals 16 residues. Germline V CDR1 and CDR2: SGHNT, YYREEE (reference sequence). Trimming removed 1 base from V and 0 bases from J, with 10 bases in between. The CDR3 DNA reads TGTGCCAGCAGCTTGTCTGGACAAACGAACACCGGGGAGCTGTTTTTT. It yields the protein CASSLSGQTNTGELFF.

This chain connects TRBV3-1 (or the pseudogene TRBV3-2) to TRBJ1-1; possible D gene TRBD1, 5 bases. The germline V and J ends were trimmed by 5 bases and 7 bases, with 8 bases remaining between them. CDR3 length: 11 residues. Germline V gene data show CDR1 as LGHDT and CDR2 as YNNKEL (reference sequence). DNA of the CDR3: TGTGCCAGCAGCGTCGACAGTGAAGCTTTCTTT. Residues: CASSVDSEAFF.

This sequence joins TRBV9 and TRBJ2-1; TRBD2 matches at 14 bases. Germline trimming cut 3 bases from V and 6 bases from J; bases unmatched to any gene: 8. The germline gives CDR1 SGDLS, CDR2 YYNGEE. CDR3 size: 17 residues. The CDR3 DNA sequence: TGTGCCAGCAGCGAGGATCGACTAGCGGGGGGGCCCAATGAGCAGTTCTTC. Translation gives CASSEDRLAGGPNEQFF.

V is TRBV7-2 and J is TRBJ1-5; TRBD1 might be the D (6 bases). Trimming left V 2 bases short and J 6 bases short, with 14 bases between. The CDR3 loop spans 15 amino acids. CDR1 and CDR2 from the germline V gene are SGHTA and FQGNSA. The CDR3 DNA reads TGTGCCAGCAGCTTATCAGGGGCGAGAGGTCAGCCCCAGCATTTT. It yields the protein CASSLSGARGQPQHF.